The rows below give T cell receptor beta chains drawn from one sample of a study of T cell responses to AZD1222 COVID-19 vaccine. Sequencing was performed with immunoSEQ multiplex PCR; in TCRdb, only in-frame clones are kept and a portion is missing. Of 25,000 or so clones in the sample, more than 75% were seen once. Here the sequenced sample was peripheral blood, taken 28 days after the second AZD1222 dose. These receptor sequences come from an adult who received the AZD1222 COVID-19 vaccine. Each CDR3 is given with its conserved first and last residue. The D gene is left open where the match is weak. Where a row states a size, it is once, few, many or the class of an expanded clone; other rows omit it.

v_gene	len	j_gene	d_gene	abundance	CDR3nt	CDR3aa
TRBV5-8	12	TRBJ2-7	NA	NA	TGTGCCAGCAGCCGGACAGTTTACGAGCAGTACTTC	CASSRTVYEQYF
TRBV29-1	14	TRBJ1-2	NA	NA	TGCAGCGTTCCACAGGACCGCCCGTCCTATGGCTACACCTTC	CSVPQDRPSYGYTF
TRBV5-1	13	TRBJ1-2	TRBD1	once	TGCGCCAGCAGCTTGGGACAGGGGCCTGGCTACACCTTC	CASSLGQGPGYTF
TRBV20-1	15	TRBJ1-1	TRBD1	NA	TGCAGTGCTAGTACCAGGGGGTTGGCGAACACTGAAGCTTTCTTT	CSASTRGLANTEAFF
TRBV9	17	TRBJ2-2	TRBD1	NA	TGTGCCAGCAGCTCCCCCATGGGACAGGGGAACACCGGGGAGCTGTTTTTT	CASSSPMGQGNTGELFF
TRBV15	14	TRBJ2-5	NA	NA	TGTGCCACCAGCCAAAGGGGGGTCTGGGTGACCCAGTACTTC	CATSQRGVWVTQYF
TRBV5-5	14	TRBJ1-1	NA	NA	TGTGCCAGCAGCCCTCAGATCATGAACACTGAAGCTTTCTTT	CASSPQIMNTEAFF
TRBV18	14	TRBJ2-5	NA	NA	TGTGCCAGCTCACAGGACACACCCAAAGAGACCCAGTACTTC	CASSQDTPKETQYF
TRBV2	14	TRBJ1-1	NA	NA	TGTGCCAGCAGTGAACTGGGCTTGAACACTGAAGCTTTCTTT	CASSELGLNTEAFF
TRBV3-1/TRBV3-2	15	TRBJ2-5	TRBD1	NA	TGTGCCAGCAGCCATGGTAGGGGGCTGGGAGAGACCCAGTACTTC	CASSHGRGLGETQYF
TRBV5-1	13	TRBJ2-2	NA	NA	TGCGCCAGCAGCTTCGGGGCCACCGGGGAGCTGTTTTTT	CASSFGATGELFF
TRBV2	15	TRBJ2-5	TRBD2	NA	TGTGCCAGCAGCCCCCGGGCGGGAGTTGTAGAGACCCAGTACTTC	CASSPRAGVVETQYF
TRBV5-1	15	TRBJ2-2	NA	NA	TGCGCCAGCAGCTCCCGCAGTAGAAACACCGGGGAGCTGTTTTTT	CASSSRSRNTGELFF
TRBV21-1	15	TRBJ2-7	NA	NA	TGTGCCAGCCCTAGCGGGAGGGCCAAACCCCACGAGCAGTACTTC	CASPSGRAKPHEQYF
TRBV7-2	15	TRBJ2-3	NA	NA	TGTGCCAGCAGCTTCCGGTCGGGGGACACAGATACGCAGTATTTT	CASSFRSGDTDTQYF
TRBV7-2	14	TRBJ1-2	NA	few	TGTGCCAGCAGCCCGTGGCAGGGGAGAGAAGGCTACACCTTC	CASSPWQGREGYTF
TRBV14	12	TRBJ1-2	TRBD1	once	TGTGCCAGCAGCTACCGGGACAGGGGTTACACCTTC	CASSYRDRGYTF
TRBV2	16	TRBJ2-1	TRBD2	few	TGTGCCAGCAGTGAAGCGGTGGGGGAGGGCCGAAATGAGCAGTTCTTC	CASSEAVGEGRNEQFF
TRBV18	14	TRBJ1-1	NA	NA	TGTGCCAGCTCACCAATGGGTGTGGACACTGAAGCTTTCTTT	CASSPMGVDTEAFF
TRBV4-1	16	TRBJ2-1	NA	NA	TGCGCCAGCAGCCGAGATGCGGGGCCCGGCAACAATGAGCAGTTCTTC	CASSRDAGPGNNEQFF
TRBV5-1	20	TRBJ2-7	TRBD2	NA	TGCGCCAGCAGCTTGGTCGGGAGCCTCGGGACTAGGCGGGTACCCTACGAGCAGTACTTC	CASSLVGSLGTRRVPYEQYF
TRBV7-2	16	TRBJ1-2	TRBD1	NA	TGTGCCAGCAGCTTATCCTCGGGACAGGGACTAGATGGCTACACCTTC	CASSLSSGQGLDGYTF
TRBV14	14	TRBJ2-3	NA	few	TGTGCCAGCAGCCGCGGACTTAGCACAGATACGCAGTATTTT	CASSRGLSTDTQYF
TRBV25-1	14	TRBJ2-7	NA	NA	TGTGCCAGCAGTAGAGGTGAGGCAAAATACGAGCAGTACTTC	CASSRGEAKYEQYF
TRBV5-1	15	TRBJ1-2	NA	NA	TGCGCCAGCAGCTTGACTGGGGGGCAGGGCTATGGCTACACCTTC	CASSLTGGQGYGYTF
TRBV15	15	TRBJ1-3	TRBD1	NA	TGTGCCACCAGCAGAGACAGGGGGAACGGAAACACCATATATTTT	CATSRDRGNGNTIYF
TRBV2	15	TRBJ2-3	NA	NA	TGTGCCAGCCGTTGGAGGGCCCTAGGAGCAGATACGCAGTATTTT	CASRWRALGADTQYF
TRBV7-9	14	TRBJ2-1	NA	once	TGTGCCAGCAGCTCAATTGACACTCACAATGAGCAGTTCTTC	CASSSIDTHNEQFF
TRBV19	18	TRBJ2-6	TRBD2	NA	TGTGCCAGTAGTCCACCGGGACTAGGGAACTCTGGGGCCAACGTCCTGACTTTC	CASSPPGLGNSGANVLTF
TRBV5-1	13	TRBJ2-7	NA	NA	TGCGCCAGCAACGGGGTGCCTCACTACGAGCAGTACTTC	CASNGVPHYEQYF
TRBV24-1	13	TRBJ2-1	NA	once	TGTGCCACCAGTCCCCGGGGCTACAATGAGCAGTTCTTC	CATSPRGYNEQFF
TRBV2	15	TRBJ2-1	TRBD2	once	TGTGCCAGCAGTGATAATAGCGGGAGGGGTAATGAGCAGTTCTTC	CASSDNSGRGNEQFF
TRBV7-3	15	TRBJ2-7	NA	NA	TGTGCCAGCAGCGTCTCCGGGATAACTGCGTACGAGCAGTACTTC	CASSVSGITAYEQYF
TRBV28	15	TRBJ1-1	NA	NA	TGTGCCAGCAGTTTAGGGGGACGTAGACTAACTGAAGCTTTCTTT	CASSLGGRRLTEAFF
TRBV3-1/TRBV3-2	13	TRBJ2-5	NA	NA	TGTGCCAGCAGCCTTTTTCAGGGGGAGACCCAGTACTTC	CASSLFQGETQYF
TRBV11-2	13	TRBJ1-1	NA	NA	TGTGCCAGCAGCCGACCAGGGCTCCCTGAAGCTTTCTTT	CASSRPGLPEAFF
TRBV12-3/TRBV12-4	13	TRBJ2-1	NA	NA	TGTGCCAGCAGGATCCGACGGGGGAATGAGCAGTTCTTC	CASRIRRGNEQFF
TRBV6-5	13	TRBJ1-2	NA	NA	TGTGCCAGCAGTCCTCAGTTTTACTATGGCTACACCTTC	CASSPQFYYGYTF
TRBV7-6	15	TRBJ1-2	TRBD1	hyperexpanded	TGTGCCAGCAGCTTAGAGGCGACAGGGACCTATGGCTACACCTTC	CASSLEATGTYGYTF
TRBV3-1/TRBV3-2	16	TRBJ2-5	TRBD2	NA	TGTGCCAGCAGCCAAGGTTCGAGCGGGAGGGCCGAGACCCAGTACTTC	CASSQGSSGRAETQYF
TRBV11-3	15	TRBJ2-5	NA	NA	TGTGCCAGCAGCTCATCGGTGGCAAGGGACCTGACCCAGTACTTC	CASSSSVARDLTQYF
TRBV6-5	15	TRBJ1-4	NA	NA	TGTGCCAGCAGTTACTCACCGGCCCGTAATGAAAAACTGTTTTTT	CASSYSPARNEKLFF
TRBV25-1	14	TRBJ2-1	TRBD2	NA	TGTGCCAGCAGTCCAGCGGGAGGTGTGAATGAGCAGTTCTTC	CASSPAGGVNEQFF
TRBV5-4	15	TRBJ2-2	NA	NA	TGTGCCAGCAGCTTGGAACAGGGAAACACCGGGGAGCTGTTTTTT	CASSLEQGNTGELFF
TRBV19	17	TRBJ1-5	NA	NA	TGTGCCAGTTCGACGGGACACTTAAATGGGGGCAATCAGCCCCAGCATTTT	CASSTGHLNGGNQPQHF
TRBV18	15	TRBJ2-7	TRBD1	few	TGTGCCAGCTCACCCCCGACAGGGGCTACGGGCGAGCAGTACTTC	CASSPPTGATGEQYF
TRBV28	20	TRBJ2-3	TRBD1	NA	TGTGCCAGCAGTTTATCCCCGGGACAGGGTACGTTTGCTAGCACAGATACGCAGTATTTT	CASSLSPGQGTFASTDTQYF
TRBV28	11	TRBJ1-1	NA	NA	TGTGCCAGCACCGGGGACACTGAAGCTTTCTTT	CASTGDTEAFF
TRBV24-1	13	TRBJ2-7	NA	NA	TGTGCCACCGCCCCTGAGCAGGGGCACGAGCAGTACTTC	CATAPEQGHEQYF
TRBV7-8	14	TRBJ1-5	TRBD1	NA	TGTGCCAGCAGCCTGGGACAGAGCAATCAGCCCCAGCATTTT	CASSLGQSNQPQHF
TRBV5-1	15	TRBJ2-6	TRBD1	NA	TGCGCCACCTCGGACAGGGCCACTGGGGCCAACGTCCTGACTTTC	CATSDRATGANVLTF
TRBV15	16	TRBJ1-5	TRBD1	NA	TGTGCCACCAGCACCCGGACAGGACAAGGCAATCAGCCCCAGCATTTT	CATSTRTGQGNQPQHF
TRBV7-2	15	TRBJ2-1	NA	NA	TGTGCCAGCAGCCCCCATGAAAGCTCCTACAATGAGCAGTTCTTC	CASSPHESSYNEQFF
TRBV30	15	TRBJ1-6	NA	NA	TGTGCCTGGACAGCGGGGAGCTCCTATAATTCACCCCTCCACTTT	CAWTAGSSYNSPLHF
TRBV7-2	16	TRBJ2-2	TRBD1	once	TGTGCCAGCAGCTTTAACAGGGGGGCGAACACCGGGGAGCTGTTTTTT	CASSFNRGANTGELFF
TRBV11-2	14	TRBJ2-7	NA	NA	TGTGCCAGCAGCCTGCGACTGAACTCCTACGAGCAGTACTTC	CASSLRLNSYEQYF
TRBV23-1	18	TRBJ2-1	NA	NA	TGCGCCAGCAGTCAATCGGGGATGGGGATCCGCTCCTACAATGAGCAGTTCTTC	CASSQSGMGIRSYNEQFF
TRBV28	16	TRBJ1-1	NA	NA	TGTGCCAGCAGTTTCATTACTGCAGGTCGGAACACTGAAGCTTTCTTT	CASSFITAGRNTEAFF
TRBV5-4	18	TRBJ2-1	TRBD2	NA	TGTGCCAGCAGCTTGGATCAGGGTCTAGCGGGACGCGACAATGAGCAGTTCTTC	CASSLDQGLAGRDNEQFF